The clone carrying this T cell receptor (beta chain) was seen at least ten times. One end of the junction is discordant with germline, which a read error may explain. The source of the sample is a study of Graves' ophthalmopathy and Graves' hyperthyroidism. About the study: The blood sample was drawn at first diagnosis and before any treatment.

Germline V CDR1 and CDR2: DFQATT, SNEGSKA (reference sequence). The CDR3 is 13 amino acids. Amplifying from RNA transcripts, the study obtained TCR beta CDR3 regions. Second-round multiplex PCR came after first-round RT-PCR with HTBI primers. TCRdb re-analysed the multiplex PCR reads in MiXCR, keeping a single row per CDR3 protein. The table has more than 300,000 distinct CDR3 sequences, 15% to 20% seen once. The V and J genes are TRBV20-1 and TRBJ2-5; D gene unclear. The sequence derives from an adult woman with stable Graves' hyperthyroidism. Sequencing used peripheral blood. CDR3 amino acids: CSARIGLQGTQYF. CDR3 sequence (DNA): TGCAGTGCTAGAATTGGCCTACAAGGGACCCAGTACTTC.